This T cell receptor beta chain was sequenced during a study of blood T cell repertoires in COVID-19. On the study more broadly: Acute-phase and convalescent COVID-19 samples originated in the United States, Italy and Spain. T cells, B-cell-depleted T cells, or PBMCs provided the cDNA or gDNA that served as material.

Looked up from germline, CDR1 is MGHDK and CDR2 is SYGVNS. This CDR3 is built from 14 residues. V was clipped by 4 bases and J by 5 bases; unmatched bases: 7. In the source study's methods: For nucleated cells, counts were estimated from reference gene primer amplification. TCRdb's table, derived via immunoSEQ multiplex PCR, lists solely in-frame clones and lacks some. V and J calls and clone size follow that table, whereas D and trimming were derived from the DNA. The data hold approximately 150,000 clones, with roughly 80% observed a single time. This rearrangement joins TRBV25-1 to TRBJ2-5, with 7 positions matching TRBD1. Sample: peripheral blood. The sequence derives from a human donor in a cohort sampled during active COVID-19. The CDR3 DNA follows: TGTGCCAGCAGTGTTCACAGGGGCGTGGAGACCCAGTACTTC. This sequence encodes CASSVHRGVETQYF.